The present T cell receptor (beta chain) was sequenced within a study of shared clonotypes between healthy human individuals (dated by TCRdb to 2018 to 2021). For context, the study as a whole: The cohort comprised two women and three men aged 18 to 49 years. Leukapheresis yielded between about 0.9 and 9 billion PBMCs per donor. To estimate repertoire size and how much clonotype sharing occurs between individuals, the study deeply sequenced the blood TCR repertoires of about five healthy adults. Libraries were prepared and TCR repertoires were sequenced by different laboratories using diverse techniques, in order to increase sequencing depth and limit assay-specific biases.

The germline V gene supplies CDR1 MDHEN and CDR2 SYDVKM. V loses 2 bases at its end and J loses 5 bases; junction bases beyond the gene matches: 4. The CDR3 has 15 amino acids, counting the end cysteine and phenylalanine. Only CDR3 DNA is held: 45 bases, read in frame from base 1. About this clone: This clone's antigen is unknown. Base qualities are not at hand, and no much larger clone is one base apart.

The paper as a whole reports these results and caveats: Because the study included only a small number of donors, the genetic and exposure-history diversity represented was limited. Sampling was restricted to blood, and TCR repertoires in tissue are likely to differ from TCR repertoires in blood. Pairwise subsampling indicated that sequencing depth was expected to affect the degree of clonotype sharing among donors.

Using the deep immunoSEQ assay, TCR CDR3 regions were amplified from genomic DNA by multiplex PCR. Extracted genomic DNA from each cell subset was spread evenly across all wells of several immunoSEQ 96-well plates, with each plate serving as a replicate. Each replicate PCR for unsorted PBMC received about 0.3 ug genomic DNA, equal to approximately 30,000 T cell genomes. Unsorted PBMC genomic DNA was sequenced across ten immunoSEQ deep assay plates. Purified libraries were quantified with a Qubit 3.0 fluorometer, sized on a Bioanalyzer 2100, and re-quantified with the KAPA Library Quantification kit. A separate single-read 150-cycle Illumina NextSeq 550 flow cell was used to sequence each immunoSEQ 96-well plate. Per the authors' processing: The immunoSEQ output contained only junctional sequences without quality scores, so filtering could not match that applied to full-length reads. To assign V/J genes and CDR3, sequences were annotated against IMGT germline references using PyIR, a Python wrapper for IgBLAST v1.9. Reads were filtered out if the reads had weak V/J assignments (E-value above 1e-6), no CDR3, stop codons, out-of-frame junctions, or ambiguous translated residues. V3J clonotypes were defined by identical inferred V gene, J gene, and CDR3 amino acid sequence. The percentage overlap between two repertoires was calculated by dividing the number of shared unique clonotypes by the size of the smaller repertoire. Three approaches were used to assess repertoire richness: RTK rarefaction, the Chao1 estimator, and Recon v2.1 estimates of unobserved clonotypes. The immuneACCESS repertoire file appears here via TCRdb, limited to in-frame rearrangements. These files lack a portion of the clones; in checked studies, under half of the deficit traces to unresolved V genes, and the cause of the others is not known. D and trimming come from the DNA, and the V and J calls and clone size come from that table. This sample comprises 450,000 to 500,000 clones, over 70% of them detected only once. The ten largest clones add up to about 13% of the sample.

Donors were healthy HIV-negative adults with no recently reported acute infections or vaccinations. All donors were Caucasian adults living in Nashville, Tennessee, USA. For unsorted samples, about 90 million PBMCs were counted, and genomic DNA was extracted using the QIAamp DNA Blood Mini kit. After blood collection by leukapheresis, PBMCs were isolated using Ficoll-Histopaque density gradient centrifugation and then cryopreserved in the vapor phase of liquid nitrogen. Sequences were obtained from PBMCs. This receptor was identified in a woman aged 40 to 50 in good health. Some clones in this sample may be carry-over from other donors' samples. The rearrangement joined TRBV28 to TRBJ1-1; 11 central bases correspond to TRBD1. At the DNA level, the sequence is TGTGCCAGCAGTTTAGGGACAGGGGGTCAGACTGAAGCTTTCTTT. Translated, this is CASSLGTGGQTEAFF.